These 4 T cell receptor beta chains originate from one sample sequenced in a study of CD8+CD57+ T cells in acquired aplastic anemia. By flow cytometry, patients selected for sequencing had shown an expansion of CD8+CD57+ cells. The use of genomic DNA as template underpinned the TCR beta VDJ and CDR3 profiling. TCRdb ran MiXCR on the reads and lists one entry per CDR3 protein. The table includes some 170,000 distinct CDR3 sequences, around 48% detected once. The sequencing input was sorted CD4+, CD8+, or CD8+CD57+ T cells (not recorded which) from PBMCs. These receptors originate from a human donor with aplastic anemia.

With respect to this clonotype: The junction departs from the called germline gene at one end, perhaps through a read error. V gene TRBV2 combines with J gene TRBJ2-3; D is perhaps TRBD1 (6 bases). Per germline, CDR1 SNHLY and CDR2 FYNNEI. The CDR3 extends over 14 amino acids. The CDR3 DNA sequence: TGTGCCAGCATCCAAGGGGGTTTCGGCGATACGCAGAATTTT. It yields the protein CASIQGGFGDTQNF.

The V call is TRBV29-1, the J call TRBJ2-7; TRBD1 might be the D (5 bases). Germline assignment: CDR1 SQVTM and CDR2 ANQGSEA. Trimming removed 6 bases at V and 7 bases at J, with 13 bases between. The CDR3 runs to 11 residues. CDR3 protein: CSVDKNEEQYF. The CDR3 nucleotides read TGCAGCGTGGACAAAAATGAAGAGCAGTACTTC.

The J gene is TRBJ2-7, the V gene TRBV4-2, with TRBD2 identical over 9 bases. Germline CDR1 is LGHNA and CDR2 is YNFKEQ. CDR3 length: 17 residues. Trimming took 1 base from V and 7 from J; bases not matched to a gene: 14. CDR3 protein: CASSQVSAGGQGGEQYF. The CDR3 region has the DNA TGTGCCAGCAGCCAAGTGTCAGCGGGGGGCCAGGGAGGAGAGCAGTACTTC.

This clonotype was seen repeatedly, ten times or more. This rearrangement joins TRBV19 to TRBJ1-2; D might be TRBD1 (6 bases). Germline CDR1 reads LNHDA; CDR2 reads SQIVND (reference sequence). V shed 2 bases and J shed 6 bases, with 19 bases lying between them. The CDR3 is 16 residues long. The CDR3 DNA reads TGTGCCAGTAGTATAAGCGCGACGGGCAGGGGCCATGGCTACACCTTC. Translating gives CASSISATGRGHGYTF.